This T cell receptor (beta chain) appears in the sequencing data of a study of T cell changes during pregnancy in multiple sclerosis. V was clipped by 8 bases and J by 0 bases, with 7 bases between them. Germline assignment: CDR1 KGHSH and CDR2 LQKENI. CDR3 length: 13 amino acids. Libraries were prepared by immunoSEQ multiplex PCR; TCRdb keeps only in-frame clonotypes and omits some of them. The sample includes about 51,000 clones, around 94% of them seen just once. The material sequenced was CD4+ T cells from peripheral blood mononuclear cells, taken in the second trimester of pregnancy. The chain employs TRBV18 and TRBJ1-4; D gene uncertain. This TCR came from a female donor with multiple sclerosis, enrolled in a pregnancy study. Here the CDR3 reads CASRRATNEKLFF. Here the CDR3 DNA reads TGTGCCAGCCGGAGAGCAACTAATGAAAAACTGTTTTTT.